This T cell receptor (beta chain) was recovered during a study of memory CD4+ T cells and cytomegalovirus serostatus. Points from the study as a whole: Each of approximately 73 CMV-associated TCRbeta sequences occurred in one to five individuals.

Authors' processing steps: Out-of-frame sequences were removed, leaving 2,204,828 distinct TCRbeta sequences. This table comes from immunoSEQ multiplex PCR, and its TCRdb copy is limited to in-frame clones, with some not included. V, J and clone size are taken as reported in that table, and D and trimming were inferred from the DNA itself. The sample has roughly 45,000 clones, roughly 79% seen once. The sort gate was single viable CD3+CD4+CD8-CD45RO+ cells for memory CD4+ T cells. CMV serostatus came from serum IgG against pp150, pp28, p38, p52. Remarks on this clone: Its antigen remains unknown.

The sequence derives from an adult in good health and CMV-seronegative. Sequencing was performed on memory CD4+ T cells from blood.

This CDR3 is CASSLGNSHEKLFF. CDR3 in DNA: TGTGCCAGCAGCTTAGGGAATTCGCATGAAAAACTGTTTTTT. The chain employs TRBV11-2 and TRBJ1-4; D unresolved. Trimming took 1 base from V and 6 from J, leaving 9 bases between them. The CDR3 has 14 residues. CDR1 SGHAT and CDR2 FQNNGV come from the germline V gene.